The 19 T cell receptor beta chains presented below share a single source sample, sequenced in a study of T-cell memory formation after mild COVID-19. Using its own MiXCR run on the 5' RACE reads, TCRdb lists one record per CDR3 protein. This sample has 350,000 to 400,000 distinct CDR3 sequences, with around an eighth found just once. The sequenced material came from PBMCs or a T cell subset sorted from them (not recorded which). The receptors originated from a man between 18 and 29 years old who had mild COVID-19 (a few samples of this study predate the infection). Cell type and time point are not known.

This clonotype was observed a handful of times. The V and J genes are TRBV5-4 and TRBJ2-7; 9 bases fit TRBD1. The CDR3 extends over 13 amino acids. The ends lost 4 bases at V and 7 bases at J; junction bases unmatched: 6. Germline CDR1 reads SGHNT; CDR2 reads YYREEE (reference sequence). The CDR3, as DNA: TGTGCCAGCAGCGGGGGGACAGGGAGAGAGCAGTACGTC. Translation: CASSGGTGREQYV.

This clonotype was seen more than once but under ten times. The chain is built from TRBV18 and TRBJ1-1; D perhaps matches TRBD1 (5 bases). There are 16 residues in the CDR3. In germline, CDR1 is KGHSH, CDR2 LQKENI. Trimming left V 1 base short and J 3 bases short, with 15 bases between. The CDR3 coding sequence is TGTGCCAGCTCACCACTCCTACCAGGGTTGGACACTGAAGCTTTCTTT. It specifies CASSPLLPGLDTEAFF.

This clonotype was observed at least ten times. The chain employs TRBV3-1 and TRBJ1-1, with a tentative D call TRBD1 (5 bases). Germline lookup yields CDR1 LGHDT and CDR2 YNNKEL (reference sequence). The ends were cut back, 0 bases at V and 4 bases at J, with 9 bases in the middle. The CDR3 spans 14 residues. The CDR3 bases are TGTGCCAGCAGCCAAGAAAGGCAGGGCACTGAAGCTTTCTTT. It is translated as CASSQERQGTEAFF.

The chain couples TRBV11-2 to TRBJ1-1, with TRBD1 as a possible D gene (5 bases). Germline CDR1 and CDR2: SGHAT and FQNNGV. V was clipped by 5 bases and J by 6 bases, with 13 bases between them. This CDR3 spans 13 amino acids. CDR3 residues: CASSKTEDPEAFF. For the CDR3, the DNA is TGTGCCAGCAGCAAGACAGAGGACCCTGAAGCTTTCTTT.

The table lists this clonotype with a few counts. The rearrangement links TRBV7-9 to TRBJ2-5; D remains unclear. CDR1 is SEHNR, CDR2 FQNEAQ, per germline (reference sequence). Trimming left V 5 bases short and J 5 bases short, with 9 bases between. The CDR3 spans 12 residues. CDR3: CASSQRQETQYF. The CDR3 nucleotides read TGTGCCAGCAGCCAACGTCAGGAGACCCAGTACTTC. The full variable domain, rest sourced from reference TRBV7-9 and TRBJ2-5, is DTGVSQNPRHKITKRGQNVTFRCDPISEHNRLYWYRQTLGQGPEFLTYFQNEAQLEKSRLLSDRFSAERPKGSFSTLEIQRTEQGDSAMYLCASSQRQETQYFGPGTRLLVL.

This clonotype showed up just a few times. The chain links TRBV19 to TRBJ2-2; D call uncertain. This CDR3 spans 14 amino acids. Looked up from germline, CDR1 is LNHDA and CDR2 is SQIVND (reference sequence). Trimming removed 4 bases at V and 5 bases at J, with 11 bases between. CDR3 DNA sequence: TGTGCCAGTAGTACTACCCCCGGAACCGGGGAGCTGTTTTTT. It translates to CASSTTPGTGELFF.

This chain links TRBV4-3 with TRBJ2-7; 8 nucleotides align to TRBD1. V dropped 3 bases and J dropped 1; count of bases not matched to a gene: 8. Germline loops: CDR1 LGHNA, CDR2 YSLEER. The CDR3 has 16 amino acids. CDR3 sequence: CASSHGTGGVSYEQYF. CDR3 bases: TGCGCCAGCAGCCATGGTACAGGGGGAGTTTCCTACGAGCAGTACTTC.

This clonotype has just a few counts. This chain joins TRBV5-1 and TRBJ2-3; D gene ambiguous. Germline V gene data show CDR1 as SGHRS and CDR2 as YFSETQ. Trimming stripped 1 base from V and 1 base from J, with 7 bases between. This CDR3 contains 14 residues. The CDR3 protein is CASSLLRGTDTQYF. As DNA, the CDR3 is TGCGCCAGCAGCTTGCTGCGAGGCACAGATACGCAGTATTTT.

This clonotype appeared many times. The CDR3 region is CASSLGHGRSRPMNTEAFF. The CDR3 nucleotides read TGTGCCAGCAGCTTAGGACACGGCCGTTCAAGACCCATGAACACTGAAGCTTTCTTT. The gene calls are TRBV7-9 and TRBJ1-1; D ambiguous. CDR3 length: 19 residues. Trimming pared 1 base from V and 0 bases from J, leaving 21 bases between. CDR1 and CDR2 from the germline V gene are SEHNR and FQNEAQ (reference sequence).

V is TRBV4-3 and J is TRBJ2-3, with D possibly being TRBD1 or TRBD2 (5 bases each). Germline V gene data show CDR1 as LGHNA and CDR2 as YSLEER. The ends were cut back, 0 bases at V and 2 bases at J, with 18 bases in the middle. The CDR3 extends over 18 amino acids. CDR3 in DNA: TGCGCCAGCAGCCAAGATTTGGGGGTTGGGCATATCACAGATACGCAGTATTTT. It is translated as CASSQDLGVGHITDTQYF.

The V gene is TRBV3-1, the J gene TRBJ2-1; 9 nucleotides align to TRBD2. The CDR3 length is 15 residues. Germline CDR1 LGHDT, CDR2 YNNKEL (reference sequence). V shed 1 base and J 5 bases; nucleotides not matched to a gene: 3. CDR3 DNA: TGTGCCAGCAGCCAAGCGGCTAGCGGGGACAATGAGCAGTTCTTC. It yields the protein CASSQAASGDNEQFF.

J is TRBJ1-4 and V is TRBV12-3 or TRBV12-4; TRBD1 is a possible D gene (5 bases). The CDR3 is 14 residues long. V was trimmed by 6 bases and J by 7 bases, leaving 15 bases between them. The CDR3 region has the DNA TGTGCCAGCAGCCCGACAGTAGCAGTTGAAAAACTGTTTTTT. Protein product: CASSPTVAVEKLFF.

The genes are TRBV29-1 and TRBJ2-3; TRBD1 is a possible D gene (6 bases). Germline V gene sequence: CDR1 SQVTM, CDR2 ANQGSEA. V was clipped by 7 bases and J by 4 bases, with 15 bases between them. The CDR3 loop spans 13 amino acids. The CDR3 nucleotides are TGCAGCGCCAACAGGGAAGGGGCAGATACGCAGTATTTT. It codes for CSANREGADTQYF.

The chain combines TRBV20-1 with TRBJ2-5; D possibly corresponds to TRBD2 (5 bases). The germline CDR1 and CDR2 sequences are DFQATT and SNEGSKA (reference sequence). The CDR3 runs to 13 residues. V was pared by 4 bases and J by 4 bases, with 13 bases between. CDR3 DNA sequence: TGCAGTGCTACTATGGGGAGAGGAGAGACCCAGTACTTC. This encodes CSATMGRGETQYF.

CDR3: CASSLARDQRNTEAFF. The CDR3 nucleotides read TGTGCCAGCAGCTTAGCTCGGGACCAAAGGAACACTGAAGCTTTCTTT. The genes are TRBV7-9 and TRBJ1-1, with D possibly being TRBD1 (5 bases). V was trimmed by 0 bases and J by 1 base, leaving 12 bases between them. The germline gives CDR1 SEHNR, CDR2 FQNEAQ (reference sequence). There are 16 residues in the CDR3.

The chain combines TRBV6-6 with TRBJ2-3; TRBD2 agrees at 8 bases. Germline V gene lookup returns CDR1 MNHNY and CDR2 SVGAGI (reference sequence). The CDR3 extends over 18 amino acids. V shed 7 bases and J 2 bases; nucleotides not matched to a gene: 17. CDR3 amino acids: CASTSSPIRGGPTDTQYF. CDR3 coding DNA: TGTGCCAGCACTTCGTCTCCTATACGGGGGGGCCCCACAGATACGCAGTATTTT.

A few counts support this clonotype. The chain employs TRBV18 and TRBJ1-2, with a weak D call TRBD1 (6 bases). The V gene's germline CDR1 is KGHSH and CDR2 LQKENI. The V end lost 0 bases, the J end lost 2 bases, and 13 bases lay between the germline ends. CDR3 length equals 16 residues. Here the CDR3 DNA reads TGTGCCAGCTCACCACCGGTCCCAGGGGCCAACTATGGCTACACCTTC. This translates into CASSPPVPGANYGYTF.

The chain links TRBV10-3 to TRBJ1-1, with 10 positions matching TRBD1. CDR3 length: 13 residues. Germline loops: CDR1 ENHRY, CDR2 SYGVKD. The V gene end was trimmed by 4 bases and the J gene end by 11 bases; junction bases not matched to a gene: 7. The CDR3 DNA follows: TGTGCCATCAGTGCGACAGGGGGCGAGACGGCTTTCTTT. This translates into CAISATGGETAFF.

The CDR3 DNA reads as TGCGCCAGCAGACTCGGGGGGGCCACGGATGAGCAGTTCTTC. It encodes CASRLGGATDEQFF. The rearrangement joins TRBV5-1 to TRBJ2-1; 8 bases match TRBD2. Germline CDR1 SGHRS, CDR2 YFSETQ. The V gene end was trimmed by 5 bases and the J gene end by 8 bases; junction bases not matched to a gene: 9. The CDR3 spans 14 residues.